The rows below give T cell receptor beta chains drawn from one sample of a study of CD8 T cells in ankylosing spondylitis. TCRdb reanalysed the 5' RACE reads using MiXCR and keeps one entry per CDR3 protein. The data show 250,000 or so distinct CDR3 sequences, roughly a quarter seen once. The sample consisted of blood, either unsorted or a sorted T cell fraction (not recorded which). These receptors all stem from a male donor with ankylosing spondylitis or in good health (not recorded which). Both conserved end residues are part of each CDR3. D genes are given only for firm matches. Not all rows give a size; the values are once, few, many and, for expanded clones, a class.

V gene	D gene	clone size	J gene	CDR3 length	CDR3 DNA	CDR3 protein
TRBV6-1	.	.	TRBJ2-3	15	TGTGCCAGCAGTGCAGGACTAAACACCGCAGATACGCAGTATTTT	CASSAGLNTADTQYF
TRBV10-3	.	.	TRBJ2-7	13	TGTGCCGCCTCCGGGGGCCAGGCTAACGAGCAGTACTTC	CAASGGQANEQYF
TRBV30	.	.	TRBJ2-1	16	TGTGCCTGGGGTCGGCCCAAGGGAAGCTCCTACAATGAGCAGTTCTTC	CAWGRPKGSSYNEQFF
TRBV20-1	TRBD1	.	TRBJ2-3	14	TGCAGTGCTAGTAGGGGGCAGGGCCCTATCGGGCAGTATTTT	CSASRGQGPIGQYF
TRBV20-1	.	.	TRBJ2-2	13	TGCAGTGCCAGGGCGTGGTTGACCGGGGAGCTGTTTTTT	CSARAWLTGELFF
TRBV12-3/TRBV12-4	.	few	TRBJ1-2	13	TGTGCCAGCAGTCCTGGACAATTTCTCGGCTACACCTTC	CASSPGQFLGYTF
TRBV4-1	.	many	TRBJ2-7	15	TGCGCCAGCAGCCAAGGGACAGACTCTCGCTACGAGCAGTACTTC	CASSQGTDSRYEQYF
TRBV2	.	.	TRBJ2-1	12	TGTGCCAGCAGTGAGTGGGTCGTTGAGCAGTTCTTC	CASSEWVVEQFF
TRBV29-1	.	many	TRBJ2-3	13	TGCAGCGTTGCCCCCGGGACCACAGATACGCAGTATTTT	CSVAPGTTDTQYF
TRBV19	.	.	TRBJ2-1	16	TGTGCCAGTAGTACCTCCCGGACACGGACGGGAAATGAGCAGTTCTTC	CASSTSRTRTGNEQFF
TRBV20-1	TRBD2	.	TRBJ2-5	14	TGCAGTGCTAGAGATGGGAGGGGCCAAGAGACCCAGTACTTC	CSARDGRGQETQYF
TRBV7-2	TRBD2	few	TRBJ2-2	15	TGTGCCAGCAGGCTAGCGGGGGGGGCTTCCAGGGAGCTGTTTTTT	CASRLAGGASRELFF
TRBV10-3	TRBD1	few	TRBJ2-7	13	TGTGCCATCAGTGGGACAGGGGGCAGGGAGCAGTACTTC	CAISGTGGREQYF
TRBV29-1	TRBD1	.	TRBJ2-5	12	TGCAGCGGGGGACAGGCCCTAGAGACCCAGTACTTC	CSGGQALETQYF
TRBV24-1	.	.	TRBJ2-5	16	TGTGCCACCAGTGATCCTGGTAGCGCCGCCCGTCAGACCCAGTACTTC	CATSDPGSAARQTQYF
TRBV7-6	.	.	TRBJ2-7	15	TGTGCCAGCAGCTTGTTGACGGCTCCCTCCTACGAGCAGTACTTC	CASSLLTAPSYEQYF
TRBV29-1	.	.	TRBJ2-3	14	TGCAGCGTTGAACGGGGGCTCGGGATAGATACGCAGTATTTT	CSVERGLGIDTQYF
TRBV12-3/TRBV12-4	.	many	TRBJ1-4	13	TGTGCCAGCAGTTTGACAGACTCTGGAAAACTGTTTTTT	CASSLTDSGKLFF
TRBV27	.	.	TRBJ2-3	15	TGTGCCACCAGGGGATGGGGTCAGGGGCCAGATACGCAGTATTTT	CATRGWGQGPDTQYF
TRBV5-5	.	.	TRBJ1-5	16	TGTGCCAGCAGCTTGGTCGGGGGGATTAGCAATCAGCCCCAGCATTTT	CASSLVGGISNQPQHF
TRBV5-5	.	few	TRBJ2-5	17	TGTGCCAGCAGCCTACCCCTCAGACAGCCGAGGGGGGAGACCCAGTACTTC	CASSLPLRQPRGETQYF
TRBV4-1	.	.	TRBJ2-1	14	TGCGCCAGCAGCCAAGTCGCGGGGGCGGGGGAGCAGTTCTTC	CASSQVAGAGEQFF
TRBV29-1	.	many	TRBJ2-7	11	TGCAGCGTTGACTCTGGGATAAGTCAGTACTTC	CSVDSGISQYF
TRBV20-1	TRBD1	few	TRBJ1-5	15	TGCAGTGCTACGACAGGGGGCGCAGACAATCAGCCCCAGCATTTT	CSATTGGADNQPQHF
TRBV6-2/TRBV6-3	.	.	TRBJ2-7	14	TGTGCCAGCAGTTACTCGGGGGTTTCGGGCGAGCAGTACTTC	CASSYSGVSGEQYF
TRBV12-3/TRBV12-4	TRBD1	few	TRBJ1-2	13	TGTGCCAGCAGTTGGGACAGGGAGGTCGGCTACACCTTC	CASSWDREVGYTF
TRBV14	.	many	TRBJ1-6	16	TGTGCCAGCAGCCAACGCAGCCATAGAATGAATTCACCCCTCCACTTT	CASSQRSHRMNSPLHF
TRBV5-1	.	many	TRBJ2-3	16	TGCGCCAGCAGCTCGCCCCCTGGAGGGTCCACAGATACGCAGTATTTT	CASSSPPGGSTDTQYF
TRBV30	.	few	TRBJ2-6	15	TGTGCCTGGAGTGTAATGACTGCTGGGGCCAACGTCCTGACTTTC	CAWSVMTAGANVLTF
TRBV30	.	.	TRBJ1-1	13	TGTGCCTGGAGTCAGGACAAGTTCACTGAAGCTTTCTTT	CAWSQDKFTEAFF
TRBV20-1	.	few	TRBJ1-2	12	TGCAGTGCTAGACGCGGGGGGGCTGGCTACACCTTC	CSARRGGAGYTF
TRBV20-1	.	few	TRBJ2-3	11	TGCAGTGCCCGATTCACAGATACGCAGTATTTT	CSARFTDTQYF
TRBV20-1	.	.	TRBJ2-5	10	TGCAGTGCTCTCCAAGAGACCCAGTACTTC	CSALQETQYF
TRBV29-1	.	many	TRBJ2-5	13	TGCAGCGTGGACACCGGACAGAAAGAGACCCAGTACTTC	CSVDTGQKETQYF
TRBV6-1	.	few	TRBJ2-6	18	TGTGCCAGCAGTGAAGATGGCAGGGGATGGTCTGGGGCCAACGTCCTGACTTTC	CASSEDGRGWSGANVLTF
TRBV29-1	.	few	TRBJ2-1	14	TGCAGCGTTGAGGTTCCCCCTCAGATCAATGAGCAGTTCTTC	CSVEVPPQINEQFF
TRBV28	TRBD1	.	TRBJ1-2	15	TGTGCCAGCAGTGTAAGACAGGGGGGGCACTATGGCTACACCTTC	CASSVRQGGHYGYTF
TRBV20-1	TRBD2	few	TRBJ2-7	17	TGCAGTGTCAGAAACCCGGGACTAGCGGGGGGTGCCTACGAGCAGTACTTC	CSVRNPGLAGGAYEQYF
TRBV6-5	.	.	TRBJ2-1	16	TGTGCCAGCAGTTACGAGGCGTCGTTCTCCTACAATGAGCAGTTCTTC	CASSYEASFSYNEQFF
TRBV5-1	TRBD1	.	TRBJ2-7	15	TGCGCCAGCAGCTTGGCCTCGACAGGGGGCGAGGTGCAGTACTTC	CASSLASTGGEVQYF
TRBV7-2	.	.	TRBJ1-1	14	TGTGCCAGCAGCCGAGACTGGGGGAACACTGAAGCTTTCTTT	CASSRDWGNTEAFF
TRBV20-1	TRBD2	few	TRBJ2-4	15	TGCAGTGCTCCCGGACTAGCGGGGCCCAAAAACATTCAGTACTTC	CSAPGLAGPKNIQYF
TRBV3-1	TRBD2	.	TRBJ2-5	15	TGTGCCAGCAGCCAAGGAGCGGGGGGACCGGTGGCCCAGTACTTC	CASSQGAGGPVAQYF
TRBV24-1	.	.	TRBJ2-3	15	TGTGCCACCAGTGATCCTGGACGGAACACAGATACGCAGTATTTT	CATSDPGRNTDTQYF
TRBV7-2	TRBD2	.	TRBJ2-5	15	TGTGCCAGCAGCTCTAGCGGGGGCGTCCAAGAGACCCAGTACTTC	CASSSSGGVQETQYF
TRBV5-6	.	many	TRBJ1-1	13	TGTGCCAGCAGCTTAGGGGTTGAGGGTGAAGCTTTCTTT	CASSLGVEGEAFF
TRBV30	TRBD2	.	TRBJ2-3	12	TGTGCCTGGACGCCGGGAGGGGATACGCAGTATTTT	CAWTPGGDTQYF
TRBV6-1	.	few	TRBJ2-1	13	TGTGCCAGCAGTCCCGAAATCGGCAATGAGCAGTTCTTC	CASSPEIGNEQFF